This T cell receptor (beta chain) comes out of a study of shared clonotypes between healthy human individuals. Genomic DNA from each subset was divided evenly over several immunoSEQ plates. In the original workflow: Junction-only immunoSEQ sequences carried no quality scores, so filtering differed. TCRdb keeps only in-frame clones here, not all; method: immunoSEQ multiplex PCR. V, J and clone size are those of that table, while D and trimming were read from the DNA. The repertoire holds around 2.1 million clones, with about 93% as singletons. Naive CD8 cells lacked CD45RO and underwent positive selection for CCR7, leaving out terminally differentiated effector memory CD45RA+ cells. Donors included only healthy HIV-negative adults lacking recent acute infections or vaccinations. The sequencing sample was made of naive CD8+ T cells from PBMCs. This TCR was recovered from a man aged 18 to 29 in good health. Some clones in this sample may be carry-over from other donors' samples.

CDR3 coding DNA: TGCGCCAGCAGCCAAACTCCCGGGACAGGGGGCGTGAGCTATGGCTACACCTTC. This gives the protein CASSQTPGTGGVSYGYTF. This chain links TRBV4-1 with TRBJ1-2; 12 bases map to TRBD1. The CDR3 consists of 18 residues. The V segment lost 2 bases and the J segment 4 bases; nucleotides outside the gene matches: 11. Germline lookup yields CDR1 MGHRA and CDR2 YSYEKL.